The rows below give T cell receptor beta chains drawn from one sample of a study of molecular identifiers for immune sequencing clone quantification. MiXCR, run by TCRdb on the PCR reads, gives a single entry per CDR3 protein. The profile shows about half a million distinct CDR3 sequences, about 20% of them singletons. Input material: naive CD8+ T cells from blood, with Jurkat cell RNA spiked in. These receptors all stem from a human donor in good health. Some libraries in this study had Jurkat cell RNA spiked in. Both conserved end residues are part of each CDR3. The D gene is left open where the match is weak. Size values are once, few and many counts, or a class for expanded clones, and some rows have none.

J: TRBJ2-3
D: TRBD1
V: TRBV25-1
size: many
DNA: TGTGCCAGCAGTGAGGGACAGGGTTGGACAGATACGCAGTATTTT
CDR3: CASSEGQGWTDTQYF

J: TRBJ2-4
D: -
V: TRBV29-1
size: many
DNA: TGCAGCGTTGTGGGCGGTGTGGGTTACAAAAACATTCAGTACTTC
CDR3: CSVVGGVGYKNIQYF

J: TRBJ1-2
D: -
V: TRBV28
size: few
DNA: TGTGCCAGCAGTTACGGACAGCATACTAACTATGGCTACACCTTC
CDR3: CASSYGQHTNYGYTF

J: TRBJ2-3
D: -
V: TRBV7-2
size: many
DNA: TGTGCCAGCAGCTTAACCTTCCCTTCGGGATTGAGCACAGATACGCAGTATTTT
CDR3: CASSLTFPSGLSTDTQYF

J: TRBJ1-1
D: TRBD1
V: TRBV9
size: many
DNA: TGTGCCAGCAGCGTAGATGTTACAGGGGGGACCGCTGAAGCTTTCTTT
CDR3: CASSVDVTGGTAEAFF

J: TRBJ1-3
D: -
V: TRBV28
size: many
DNA: TGTGCCAGCAGTTTAGGATCTTCATCTGGAAACACCATATATTTT
CDR3: CASSLGSSSGNTIYF

J: TRBJ2-1
D: -
V: TRBV30
size: few
DNA: TGTGCCTGGAAGTGGGGCAATGAGCAGTTCTTC
CDR3: CAWKWGNEQFF

J: TRBJ2-1
D: TRBD2
V: TRBV20-1
size: -
DNA: TGCAGTGCTAGAGATCCAGGGTTAGCGGGAGTGAATGAGCAGTTCTTC
CDR3: CSARDPGLAGVNEQFF

J: TRBJ1-4
D: TRBD1
V: TRBV4-1
size: many
DNA: TGCGCCAGCAGCCAAGGACTACAGGGGCTTAATGAAAAACTGTTTTTT
CDR3: CASSQGLQGLNEKLFF

J: TRBJ2-7
D: -
V: TRBV27
size: -
DNA: TGTGCCAGCAGTTACCAGGACGGAGCCTACGAGCAGTACTTC
CDR3: CASSYQDGAYEQYF

J: TRBJ2-3
D: TRBD2
V: TRBV11-3
size: -
DNA: TGTGCCAGCAGCCCACGGACTAGCGGGAGACGAGCAGATACGCAGTATTTT
CDR3: CASSPRTSGRRADTQYF

J: TRBJ1-1
D: -
V: TRBV28
size: -
DNA: TGTGCCAGCAGTCCGAAGGTGTGGCCGAGCACTGAAGCTTTCTTT
CDR3: CASSPKVWPSTEAFF

J: TRBJ2-7
D: -
V: TRBV7-6
size: many
DNA: TGTGCCAGCAGCTTAGTGGGGGGAAGCTACGACGAGCAGTACTTC
CDR3: CASSLVGGSYDEQYF

J: TRBJ2-1
D: TRBD2
V: TRBV19
size: few
DNA: TGTGCCAGTAGTATGAACACTCGGGGGGTATACAATGAGCAGTTCTTC
CDR3: CASSMNTRGVYNEQFF

J: TRBJ1-5
D: -
V: TRBV2
size: many
DNA: TGTGCCAGCAGTGTGGGTCAGGGCAATCAGCCCCAGCATTTT
CDR3: CASSVGQGNQPQHF

J: TRBJ2-5
D: -
V: TRBV7-9
size: few
DNA: TGTGCCAGCAGCTTGGGCGACGGGACGGAGACCCAGTACTTC
CDR3: CASSLGDGTETQYF

J: TRBJ2-7
D: -
V: TRBV7-9
size: many
DNA: TGTGCCAGCAGCCCCTTAGGCGAGCAGTACTTC
CDR3: CASSPLGEQYF

J: TRBJ2-7
D: -
V: TRBV12-3/TRBV12-4
size: -
DNA: TGTGCCAGCGGTTTAGGGTCGGGGGAGCAGTACTTC
CDR3: CASGLGSGEQYF

J: TRBJ2-7
D: -
V: TRBV7-6
size: few
DNA: TGTGCCAGCAGCTGGGGACGATCGCAAGAGCAGTACTTC
CDR3: CASSWGRSQEQYF

J: TRBJ2-7
D: -
V: TRBV29-1
size: few
DNA: TGCAGCGTTGAAGGGGGGGATTCGACCTACGAGCAGTACTTC
CDR3: CSVEGGDSTYEQYF

J: TRBJ2-1
D: -
V: TRBV5-6
size: -
DNA: TGTGCCAGCAGCTCCGTTCCGAGGCCGGCAAATGGGAATGAGCAGTTCTTC
CDR3: CASSSVPRPANGNEQFF

J: TRBJ1-1
D: -
V: TRBV7-9
size: many
DNA: TGTGCCAGCAGCTTAAAGAACCCGAACACTGAAGCTTTCTTT
CDR3: CASSLKNPNTEAFF

J: TRBJ1-6
D: -
V: TRBV6-5
size: -
DNA: TGTGCCAGCTATGGCCAGAAGAATTCACCCCTCCACTTT
CDR3: CASYGQKNSPLHF

J: TRBJ2-2
D: -
V: TRBV7-6
size: few
DNA: TGTGCCAGCAGCTCATACTCTACCTTGACCGGGGAGCTGTTTTTT
CDR3: CASSSYSTLTGELFF

J: TRBJ2-1
D: -
V: TRBV7-6
size: few
DNA: TGTGCCAGCAGCTTTCAAGCTCTGGATGAGCAGTTCTTC
CDR3: CASSFQALDEQFF

J: TRBJ2-7
D: -
V: TRBV9
size: -
DNA: TGTGCCAGCAGCCCCCTAGATAGCGGACTCTACGAGCAGTACTTC
CDR3: CASSPLDSGLYEQYF

J: TRBJ2-7
D: TRBD1
V: TRBV15
size: -
DNA: TGTGCCACCAGCAGGGACAGGGGCCTCCTCTACGAGCAGTACTTC
CDR3: CATSRDRGLLYEQYF

J: TRBJ2-2
D: -
V: TRBV27
size: -
DNA: TGTGCCACCCGTAGCTTGAGCACCGGGGAGCTGTTTTTT
CDR3: CATRSLSTGELFF

J: TRBJ2-1
D: TRBD2
V: TRBV9
size: -
DNA: TGTGCCAGCAGCGTCGGGACTAGCGGGTTCAATGAGCAGTTCTTC
CDR3: CASSVGTSGFNEQFF

J: TRBJ2-1
D: TRBD2
V: TRBV11-2
size: -
DNA: TGTGCCAGCCATATAGCGGGGGGGCTTGGTGAGCAGTTCTTC
CDR3: CASHIAGGLGEQFF

J: TRBJ1-4
D: TRBD1
V: TRBV2
size: few
DNA: TGTGCCAGCAGCTACCCATCAGGGGGCAATTTGGATGAAAAACTGTTTTTT
CDR3: CASSYPSGGNLDEKLFF

J: TRBJ2-5
D: -
V: TRBV27
size: many
DNA: TGTGCCAGCAGTAAGCGGAGTACGAGAGAGACCCAGTACTTC
CDR3: CASSKRSTRETQYF

J: TRBJ1-1
D: -
V: TRBV10-3
size: -
DNA: TGTGCCATCAGGCGGACGACAGCTGAAGCTTTCTTT
CDR3: CAIRRTTAEAFF

J: TRBJ1-5
D: -
V: TRBV28
size: many
DNA: TGTGCCAGCAGTTTATTAGGGCTCGCAGGCAATCAGCCCCAGCATTTT
CDR3: CASSLLGLAGNQPQHF

J: TRBJ1-5
D: -
V: TRBV2
size: few
DNA: TGTGCCAGCAGTGCTGGTGTTGTGGTCCCCAATCAGCCCCAGCATTTT
CDR3: CASSAGVVVPNQPQHF

J: TRBJ2-7
D: -
V: TRBV19
size: -
DNA: TGTGCCAGTAGTATTGGGGCAGGGGAATCCTACGAGCAGTACTTC
CDR3: CASSIGAGESYEQYF

J: TRBJ2-1
D: TRBD2
V: TRBV3-1
size: -
DNA: TGTGCCAGCAGCCTACTGAACGGGACTAGCAATGAGCAGTTCTTC
CDR3: CASSLLNGTSNEQFF

J: TRBJ2-3
D: TRBD1
V: TRBV6-1
size: many
DNA: TGTGCCAGTAAGGACAGGCAAGGCACAGATACGCAGTATTTT
CDR3: CASKDRQGTDTQYF

J: TRBJ1-1
D: TRBD1
V: TRBV29-1
size: -
DNA: TGCAGCGTATCGGGACAGGGGAGCAACACTGAAGCTTTCTTT
CDR3: CSVSGQGSNTEAFF

J: TRBJ2-5
D: -
V: TRBV7-2
size: many
DNA: TGTGCCAGCAGTCGATACTCAAACGGGGGGCCCCAAGATGCCCAGTACTTC
CDR3: CASSRYSNGGPQDAQYF

J: TRBJ2-3
D: -
V: TRBV9
size: few
DNA: TGTGCCAGCAGCTCAGGGGCTAGCGACACAGATACGCAGTATTTT
CDR3: CASSSGASDTDTQYF

J: TRBJ1-1
D: -
V: TRBV7-9
size: many
DNA: TGTGCCAGCAGCGCAGGGTTTTCAACTGAAGCTTTCTTT
CDR3: CASSAGFSTEAFF

J: TRBJ2-3
D: TRBD2
V: TRBV27
size: -
DNA: TGTGCCAGCAAAGCACTAGCGGGAGGGCCTATAGATACGCAGTATTTT
CDR3: CASKALAGGPIDTQYF

J: TRBJ2-7
D: TRBD2
V: TRBV11-2
size: few
DNA: TGTGCCAGCAGCTTAAGTCGAAGGACTAGCTCCTACGAGCAGTACTTC
CDR3: CASSLSRRTSSYEQYF

J: TRBJ1-6
D: -
V: TRBV7-7
size: many
DNA: TGTGCTAGCAGCTTATCATCCGTATCACCCCTCCACTTT
CDR3: CASSLSSVSPLHF

J: TRBJ2-7
D: -
V: TRBV12-5
size: -
DNA: TGTGCTAGTGGTCCCGGACAATCGGACGAGCAGTACTTC
CDR3: CASGPGQSDEQYF

J: TRBJ2-2
D: TRBD2
V: TRBV9
size: many
DNA: TGTGCCAGCAGCGTAGTGACTAGCGGGCGTGTGCCCAACACCGGGGAGCTGTTTTTT
CDR3: CASSVVTSGRVPNTGELFF

J: TRBJ2-3
D: -
V: TRBV4-3
size: many
DNA: TGCGCCAGCAGCCAGGACCCTCAGACGGCAGATACGCAGTATTTT
CDR3: CASSQDPQTADTQYF

J: TRBJ2-6
D: TRBD2
V: TRBV7-9
size: many
DNA: TGTGCCAGCAGTCCTCCCCAGCGGGGCGCTAGGGCCAACGTCCTGACTTTC
CDR3: CASSPPQRGARANVLTF

J: TRBJ1-5
D: -
V: TRBV30
size: -
DNA: TGTGCCTGGAGTGTAGGGCACACTAGCAATCAGCCCCAGCATTTT
CDR3: CAWSVGHTSNQPQHF

J: TRBJ1-2
D: -
V: TRBV7-6
size: -
DNA: TGTGCCAGCACACCTTTTACGGACAGTCCCTATGGCTACACCTTC
CDR3: CASTPFTDSPYGYTF

J: TRBJ1-4
D: -
V: TRBV4-2
size: -
DNA: TGTGCCAGCAGCCAAGATAAAGTGCTAACTAATGAAAAACTGTTTTTT
CDR3: CASSQDKVLTNEKLFF

J: TRBJ2-5
D: -
V: TRBV15
size: -
DNA: TGTGCCACCAGCAGAGATCCCGCTTCCAGGCGAGAAGAGACCCGGTACTTC
CDR3: CATSRDPASRREETRYF

J: TRBJ2-7
D: -
V: TRBV7-9
size: many
DNA: TGTGCCAGCAGCTTAGTACTTAGTGCCGGTCGGCGATTCGACGAGCAGTACTTC
CDR3: CASSLVLSAGRRFDEQYF

J: TRBJ2-1
D: TRBD1
V: TRBV7-8
size: -
DNA: TGTGCCAGCAGCTTAGGACAGGGGCACAATGAGCAGTTCTTC
CDR3: CASSLGQGHNEQFF

J: TRBJ2-5
D: TRBD2
V: TRBV7-9
size: -
DNA: TGTGCCAGCAGCTTCTCGTGGGAGGGCCATAGAGAGACCCAGTACTTC
CDR3: CASSFSWEGHRETQYF

J: TRBJ1-6
D: -
V: TRBV14
size: once
DNA: TGTGCCAGCAGCCGAGCTAATTCACCCCTCAACTTT
CDR3: CASSRANSPLNF

J: TRBJ2-1
D: TRBD2
V: TRBV19
size: -
DNA: TGTGCCAGTAGTATAGTGAGCGGGAGAGCGGATGAGCAGTTCTTC
CDR3: CASSIVSGRADEQFF

J: TRBJ1-5
D: -
V: TRBV15
size: few
DNA: TGTGCCACCAGCACCGGGACAAGTAACAATCAGCCCCAGCATTTT
CDR3: CATSTGTSNNQPQHF

J: TRBJ1-6
D: -
V: TRBV27
size: -
DNA: TGTGCCAGCAGTTTATCGCCGGACCTTAGGAATTCACCCCTCCACTTT
CDR3: CASSLSPDLRNSPLHF